Listed below are T cell receptor beta chains from one sample, sequenced in a study of shared clonotypes between healthy human individuals. Libraries were prepared by immunoSEQ multiplex PCR; TCRdb keeps only in-frame clonotypes and omits some of them. In the table there are 2 million to 2.5 million clones, under 97% of which are singletons. Sequenced sample: naive CD4+ T cells sorted from blood. The receptors stem from a man younger than 35 in good health. The CDR3 runs from the conserved cysteine through the conserved F or W.

j_call v_call cdr3_aa
TRBJ2-1 TRBV5-1 CASSLVLAGGSYNEQFF
TRBJ2-3 TRBV18 CASSPASGDRGDTQYF
TRBJ1-5 TRBV11-2 CASSPTGTPNQPQHF
TRBJ1-4 TRBV4-3 CASSQDGQNNEKLFF
TRBJ2-2 TRBV28 CASSLGQGAGELFF
TRBJ2-7 TRBV5-5 CASSLARGHYEQYF
TRBJ1-6 TRBV5-5 CASSPRQGGSPLHF
TRBJ1-3 TRBV2 CASSPRTGGFSGNTIYF
TRBJ2-1 TRBV6-1 CASSEEVATRYNEQFF
TRBJ2-5 TRBV7-3 CASSKEGLAVGETQYF
TRBJ2-1 TRBV10-2 CASRELAGMPYNEQFF
TRBJ2-2 TRBV2 CASRVAGGPGAGELFF
TRBJ1-1 TRBV4-3 CASSQERSGKAFF
TRBJ2-4 TRBV6-5 CASSANRGWGIQYF
TRBJ2-2 TRBV7-9 CASSLSPPANTGELFF
TRBJ2-5 TRBV19 CASSSPGRETQYF
TRBJ2-2 TRBV6-1 CASSESRGDTSSVTGELFF